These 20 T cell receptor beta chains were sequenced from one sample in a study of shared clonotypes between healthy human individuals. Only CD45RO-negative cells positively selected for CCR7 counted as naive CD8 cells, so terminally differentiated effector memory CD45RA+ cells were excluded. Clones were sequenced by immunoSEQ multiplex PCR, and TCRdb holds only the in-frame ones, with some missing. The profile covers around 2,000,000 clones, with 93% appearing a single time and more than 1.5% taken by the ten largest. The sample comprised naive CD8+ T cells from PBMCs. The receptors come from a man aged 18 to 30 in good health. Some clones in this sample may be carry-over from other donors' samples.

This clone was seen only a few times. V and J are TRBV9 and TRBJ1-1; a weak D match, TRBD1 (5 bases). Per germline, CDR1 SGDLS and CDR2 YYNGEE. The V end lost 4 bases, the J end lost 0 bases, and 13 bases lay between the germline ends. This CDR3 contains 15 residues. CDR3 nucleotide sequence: TGTGCCAGCAGCCCAACAGGCGGAATGAACACTGAAGCTTTCTTT. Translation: CASSPTGGMNTEAFF.

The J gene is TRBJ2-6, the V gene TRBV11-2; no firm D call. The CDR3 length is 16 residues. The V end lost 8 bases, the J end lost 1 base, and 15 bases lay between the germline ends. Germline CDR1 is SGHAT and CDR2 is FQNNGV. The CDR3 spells CASHPKWKSGANVLTF. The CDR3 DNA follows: TGTGCCAGCCACCCCAAATGGAAGTCTGGGGCCAACGTCCTGACTTTC. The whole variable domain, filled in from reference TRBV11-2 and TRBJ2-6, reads EAGVAQSPRYKIIEKRQSVAFWCNPISGHATLYWYQQILGQGPKLLIQFQNNGVVDDSQLPKDRFSAERLKGVDSTLKIQPAKLEDSAVYLCASHPKWKSGANVLTFGAGSRLTVL.

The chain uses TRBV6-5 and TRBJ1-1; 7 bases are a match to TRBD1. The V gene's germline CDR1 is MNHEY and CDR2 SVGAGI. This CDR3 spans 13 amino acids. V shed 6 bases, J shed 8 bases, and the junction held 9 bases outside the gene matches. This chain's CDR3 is CASSLTGPGEAFF. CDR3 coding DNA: TGTGCCAGCAGCCTGACAGGGCCGGGGGAAGCTTTCTTT.

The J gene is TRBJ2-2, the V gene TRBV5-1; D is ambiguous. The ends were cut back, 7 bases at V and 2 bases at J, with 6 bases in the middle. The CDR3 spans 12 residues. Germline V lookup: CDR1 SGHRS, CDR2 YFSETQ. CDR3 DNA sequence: TGCGCCAGCTATCCAAACACCGGGGAGCTGTTTTTT. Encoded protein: CASYPNTGELFF.

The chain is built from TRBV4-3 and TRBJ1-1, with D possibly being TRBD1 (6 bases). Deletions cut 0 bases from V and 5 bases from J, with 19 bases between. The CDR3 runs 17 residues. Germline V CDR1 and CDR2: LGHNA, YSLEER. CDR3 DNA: TGCGCCAGCAGCCAAGATTTGGCTTCGGGGGGCGGGACTGAAGCTTTCTTT. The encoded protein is CASSQDLASGGGTEAFF.

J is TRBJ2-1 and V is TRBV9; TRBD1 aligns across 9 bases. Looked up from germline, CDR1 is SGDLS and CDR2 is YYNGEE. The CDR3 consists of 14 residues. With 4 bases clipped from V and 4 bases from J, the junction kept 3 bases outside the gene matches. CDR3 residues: CASSIGQGYNEQFF. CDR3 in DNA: TGTGCCAGCAGCATTGGACAGGGGTACAATGAGCAGTTCTTC.

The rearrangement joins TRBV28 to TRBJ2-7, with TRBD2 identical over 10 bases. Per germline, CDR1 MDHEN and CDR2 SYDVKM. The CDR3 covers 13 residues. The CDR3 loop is CGTASGRDYEQYF. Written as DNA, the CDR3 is TGTGGAACCGCGAGCGGGAGGGACTACGAGCAGTACTTC.

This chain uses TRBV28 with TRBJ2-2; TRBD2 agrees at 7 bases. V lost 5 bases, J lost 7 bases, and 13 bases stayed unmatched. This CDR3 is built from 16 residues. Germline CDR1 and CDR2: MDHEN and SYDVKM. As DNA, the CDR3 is TGTGCCAGCAGTCCTGAGGGGAGGGCCTCTGGCGGGGAGCTGTTTTTT. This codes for CASSPEGRASGGELFF.

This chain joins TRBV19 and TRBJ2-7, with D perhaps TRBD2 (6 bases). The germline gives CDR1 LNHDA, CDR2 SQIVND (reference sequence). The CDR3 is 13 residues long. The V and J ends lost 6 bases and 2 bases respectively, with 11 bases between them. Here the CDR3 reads CASRGLATYEQYF. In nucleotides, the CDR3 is TGTGCCAGTAGAGGGCTAGCGACCTACGAGCAGTACTTC.

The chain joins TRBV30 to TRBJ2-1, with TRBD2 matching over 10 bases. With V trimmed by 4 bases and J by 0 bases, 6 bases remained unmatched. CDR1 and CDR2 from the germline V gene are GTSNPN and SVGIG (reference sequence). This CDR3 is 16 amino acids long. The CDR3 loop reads CAWKLAGPSSYNEQFF. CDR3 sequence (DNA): TGTGCCTGGAAACTAGCGGGACCAAGCTCCTACAATGAGCAGTTCTTC.

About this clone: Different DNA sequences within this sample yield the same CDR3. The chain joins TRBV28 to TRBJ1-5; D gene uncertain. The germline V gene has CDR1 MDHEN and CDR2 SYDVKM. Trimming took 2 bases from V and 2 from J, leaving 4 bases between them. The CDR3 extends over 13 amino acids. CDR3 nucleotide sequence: TGTGCCAGCAGTTTACAGGGCAATCAGCCCCAGCATTTT. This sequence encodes CASSLQGNQPQHF.

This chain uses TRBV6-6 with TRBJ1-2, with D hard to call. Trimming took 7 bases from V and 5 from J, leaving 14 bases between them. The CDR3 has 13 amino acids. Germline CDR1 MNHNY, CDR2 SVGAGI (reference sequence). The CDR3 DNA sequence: TGTGCCAGCACCGCACTCGTGCGGTATGGCTACACCTTC. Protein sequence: CASTALVRYGYTF.

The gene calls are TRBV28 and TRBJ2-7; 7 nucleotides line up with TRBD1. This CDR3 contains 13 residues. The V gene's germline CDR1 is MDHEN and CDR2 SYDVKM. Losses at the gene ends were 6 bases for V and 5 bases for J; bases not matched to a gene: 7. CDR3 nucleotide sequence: TGTGCCAGCAGATTACAGGGGACCCACGAGCAGTACTTC. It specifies CASRLQGTHEQYF.

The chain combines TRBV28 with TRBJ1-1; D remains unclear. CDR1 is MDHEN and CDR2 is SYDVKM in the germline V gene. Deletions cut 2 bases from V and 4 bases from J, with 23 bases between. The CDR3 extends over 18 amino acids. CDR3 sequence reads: CASSLIRLATSGSTEAFF. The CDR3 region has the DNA TGTGCCAGCAGTTTAATTAGGTTGGCTACCTCTGGTAGCACTGAAGCTTTCTTT.

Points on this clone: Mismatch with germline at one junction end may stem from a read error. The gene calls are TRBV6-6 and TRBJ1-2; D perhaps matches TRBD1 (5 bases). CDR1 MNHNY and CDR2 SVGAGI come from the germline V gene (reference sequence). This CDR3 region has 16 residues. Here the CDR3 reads CASSYSAGRANYSYTF. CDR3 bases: TGTGCCAGCAGTTACTCGGCAGGGCGGGCTAACTATAGCTACACCTTC.

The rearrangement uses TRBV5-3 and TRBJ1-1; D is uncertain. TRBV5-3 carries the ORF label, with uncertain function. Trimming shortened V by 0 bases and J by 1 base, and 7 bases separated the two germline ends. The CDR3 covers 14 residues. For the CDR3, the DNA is TGTGCCAGAAGCTTGGCCTGGCAGAACACTGAAGCTTTCTTT. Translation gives CARSLAWQNTEAFF.

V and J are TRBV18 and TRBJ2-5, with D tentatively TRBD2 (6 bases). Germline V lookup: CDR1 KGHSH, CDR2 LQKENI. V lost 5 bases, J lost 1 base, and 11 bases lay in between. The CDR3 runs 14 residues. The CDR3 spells CASSEKRAQETQYF. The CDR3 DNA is TGTGCCAGCTCAGAGAAGCGGGCCCAAGAGACCCAGTACTTC.

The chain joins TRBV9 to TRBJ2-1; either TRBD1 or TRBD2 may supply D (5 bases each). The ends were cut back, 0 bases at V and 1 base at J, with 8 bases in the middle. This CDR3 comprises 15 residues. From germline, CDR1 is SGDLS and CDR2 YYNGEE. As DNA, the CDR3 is TGTGCCAGCAGCGTAGTAGAGGGGTCCTACAATGAGCAGTTCTTC. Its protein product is CASSVVEGSYNEQFF.

In DNA form, the CDR3 reads TGTGCCAGCAGTTTAGGCCCCGACAGGGAAAATGAGCAGTTCTTC. Translated, it gives CASSLGPDRENEQFF. The chain employs TRBV28 and TRBJ2-1; 7 positions match TRBD1. Germline lookup yields CDR1 MDHEN and CDR2 SYDVKM. The CDR3 runs 15 residues. Trimming removed 2 bases from V and 7 bases from J; junction bases left unmatched: 8.

The CDR3 is CAISAPDKYYEQYF. The CDR3 nucleotides are TGTGCCATCAGTGCTCCGGACAAGTACTACGAGCAGTACTTC. The chain recombines TRBV10-3 with TRBJ2-7; possibly TRBD1 for D (5 bases). The V gene's germline CDR1 is ENHRY and CDR2 SYGVKD. The CDR3 has 14 amino acids. V lost 4 bases, J lost 3 bases, and 13 bases lay in between.